This TCR beta chain came from a study of early T cells in non-severe SARS-CoV-2 infection. Looking at the study overall: Sequenced bulk RNA came from whole blood that was unsorted, and chains were unpaired.

Study-wide findings and caveats: VDJdb-based matching was biased toward anti-spike CD8 responses and missed private and CD4 specificities.

Researchers tagged individual cDNA molecules with unique molecular identifiers. MiXCR, run by TCRdb on the 5' RACE reads, gives a single entry per CDR3 protein. Among fewer than 70,000 distinct CDR3 sequences listed, 10% to 15% were seen once. This clonotype occurred many times. The antigen is undetermined. The germline V gene encodes CDR1 MDHEN and CDR2 SYDVKM. V was clipped by 3 bases and J by 4 bases, with 15 bases between them. This CDR3 spans 15 amino acids. This chain links TRBV28 with TRBJ1-1; TRBD1 is a possible D gene (6 bases). Sequenced sample: whole blood. The receptor was isolated from an adult who was a healthcare worker with PCR-confirmed SARS-CoV-2 infection or an uninfected control (not recorded which). CDR3 bases: TGTGCCAGCAGTTTCCCTTACAGGGTTGGCACTGAAGCTTTCTTT. Amino acid sequence: CASSFPYRVGTEAFF.